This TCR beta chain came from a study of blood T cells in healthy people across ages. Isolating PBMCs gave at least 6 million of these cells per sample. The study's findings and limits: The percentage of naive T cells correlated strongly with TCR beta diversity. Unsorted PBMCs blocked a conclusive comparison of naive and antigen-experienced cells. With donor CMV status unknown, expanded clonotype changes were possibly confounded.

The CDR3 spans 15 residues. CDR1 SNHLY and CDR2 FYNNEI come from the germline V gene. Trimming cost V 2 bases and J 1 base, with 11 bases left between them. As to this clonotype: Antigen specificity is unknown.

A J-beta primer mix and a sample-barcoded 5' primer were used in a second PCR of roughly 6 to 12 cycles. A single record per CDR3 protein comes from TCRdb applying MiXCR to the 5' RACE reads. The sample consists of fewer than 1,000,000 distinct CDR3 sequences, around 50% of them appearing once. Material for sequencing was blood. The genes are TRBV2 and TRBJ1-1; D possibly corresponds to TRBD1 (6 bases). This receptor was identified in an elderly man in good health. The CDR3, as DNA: TGTGCCAGCAGTGAAACAGGGACGGGGAACACTGAAGCTTTCTTT. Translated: CASSETGTGNTEAFF.